A selection of T cell receptor beta chains follows, all from one sample in a study of identical twins. TCRdb re-called the 5' RACE reads with MiXCR, one entry per CDR3 protein. The table records approximately 620,000 distinct CDR3 sequences, under 9% of them present only once. The sample was also reused in another study, on yellow fever vaccine responses in identical twins.

Sequencing was performed on PBMCs. These receptors were obtained from a woman younger than 30 in good health. Each CDR3 is given with its conserved first and last residue. D genes are given only for firm matches. Size is omitted from some rows. Given values are once, few, many or a class for expanded clones.

TRBJ1-1,TRBV12-1,few,.,TGTGCCAGCAGCATAACCGGGGCCGTCACTGAAGCTTTCTTT,CASSITGAVTEAFF
TRBJ2-5,TRBV7-2,.,TRBD1,TGTGCCAGCAGCTACCTCCCAGGGGGCGAGGAGACCCAGTACTTC,CASSYLPGGEETQYF
TRBJ1-1,TRBV7-3,.,.,TGTGCCAGGATGGAGACAGTGCATGCTGAAGCTTTCTTT,CARMETVHAEAFF
TRBJ2-7,TRBV2,few,.,TGTGCCAGCAGTGTTACCCGGGACGGGTCCTACGAGCAGTACTTC,CASSVTRDGSYEQYF
TRBJ2-5,TRBV3-1,.,TRBD2,TGTGCCAGCAGCCAGTCGGCTAGCGGCCAAGAGACCCAGTACTTC,CASSQSASGQETQYF
TRBJ2-5,TRBV27,.,TRBD2,TGTGCCAGCAGTTTATGGGGAGGGTCCCACCAAGAGACCCAGTACTTC,CASSLWGGSHQETQYF
TRBJ2-7,TRBV6-2/TRBV6-3,few,.,TGTGCCAGCAGGTCCCCCGGGACCTCCGTCGAGCAGTACTTC,CASRSPGTSVEQYF
TRBJ2-1,TRBV5-1,few,TRBD2,TGCGCCAGCAGCTTTAGCGGGAGGCGCTCCTACAATGAGCAGTTCTTC,CASSFSGRRSYNEQFF
TRBJ2-3,TRBV20-1,few,TRBD1,TGCAGTGCTTCACTGTGGGACAGCAGACAGTATTTT,CSASLWDSRQYF
TRBJ2-1,TRBV25-1,many,.,TGTGCCAGCTCGATCCCCGGTCCGAGCGAGCAGTTCTTC,CASSIPGPSEQFF
TRBJ2-7,TRBV6-5,many,.,TGTGCCAGCAGTTACGTGGGGGCAGACGAGCAGTACTTC,CASSYVGADEQYF
TRBJ1-5,TRBV19,.,.,TGTGCCAGTACCTCAGGGGAAGGGAGCAATCAGCCCCAGCATTTT,CASTSGEGSNQPQHF
TRBJ2-2,TRBV18,.,.,TGTGCCAGCTCACCACGACAAGAAATCGGGGAGCTGTTTTTT,CASSPRQEIGELFF
TRBJ2-1,TRBV7-6,.,TRBD2,TGTGCCAGCAGCCTCCGGACTAGCGGGAGTTATACCTACAATGAGCAGTTCTTC,CASSLRTSGSYTYNEQFF
TRBJ1-6,TRBV6-1,few,TRBD1,TGTGCCAGCAGTCCGACAGGGGCAGAATCACCCCTCCACTTT,CASSPTGAESPLHF
TRBJ1-4,TRBV30,few,.,TGTGCCTGGAGTGGAGGGGTTAATGAAAAACTGTTTTTT,CAWSGGVNEKLFF